This passage covers 13 T cell receptor beta chains from one sample sequenced in a study of T cell responses to AZD1222 COVID-19 vaccine. Clones were sequenced by immunoSEQ multiplex PCR, and TCRdb holds only the in-frame ones, with some missing. The table includes about 130,000 clones, roughly 90% detected once. The sequenced sample was peripheral blood, obtained on day 0 of AZD1222 vaccination. The receptors here all came from an adult in good health.

The V call is TRBV7-2, the J call TRBJ2-3, with D unclear. The CDR3 runs to 15 residues. Trimming shortened V by 3 bases and J by 0 bases, and 10 bases separated the two germline ends. Germline CDR1 reads SGHTA; CDR2 reads FQGNSA. CDR3 sequence reads: CASSLVSVSTDTQYF. The CDR3 DNA follows: TGTGCCAGCAGCTTGGTCAGCGTTAGCACAGATACGCAGTATTTT.

The chain joins TRBV5-1 to TRBJ2-7; tentatively, D is TRBD1 (5 bases). Trimming took 0 bases from V and 2 from J, leaving 15 bases between them. Germline CDR1 and CDR2: SGHRS and YFSETQ. This CDR3 contains 16 residues. The CDR3 nucleotides read TGCGCCAGCAGCTTGGGGCTAGGGGTCATGGCCTACGAGCAGTACTTC. Translated: CASSLGLGVMAYEQYF.

The chain uses TRBV10-3 and TRBJ1-3; no firm D call. The V gene's germline CDR1 is ENHRY and CDR2 SYGVKD. Trimming shortened V by 4 bases and J by 8 bases, and 12 bases separated the two germline ends. The CDR3 is 13 amino acids. The CDR3 protein is CAISGGRQDTIYF. The CDR3 DNA is TGTGCCATCAGTGGGGGTCGCCAGGACACCATATATTTT.

This chain connects TRBV15 to TRBJ1-1, with D tentatively TRBD1 (6 bases). Germline CDR1 and CDR2: LNHNV and YYDKDF (reference sequence). The V end was cut by 6 bases, the J end by 5 bases, with 13 bases between. The CDR3 consists of 13 residues. The CDR3 here is CATRGRGGTEAFF. DNA for the CDR3: TGTGCCACCAGAGGTAGGGGGGGAACTGAAGCTTTCTTT.

This rearrangement joins TRBV2 to TRBJ1-3; TRBD1 agrees at 8 bases. This CDR3 is 14 amino acids long. J gave up 0 bases and V 9 bases, and 4 bases lay outside the gene matches. Germline V gene sequence: CDR1 SNHLY, CDR2 FYNNEI. The CDR3 sequence is CARDRDNSGNTIYF. CDR3 nucleotides: TGTGCCAGGGACAGGGACAACTCTGGAAACACCATATATTTT.

The DNA for the CDR3 is TGTGCCAGCAGCCCCCCGGGGGGATGGTCCTACGAGCAGTACTTC. Translating gives CASSPPGGWSYEQYF. This chain links TRBV5-6 with TRBJ2-7; 7 nucleotides line up with TRBD2. V lost 4 bases to trimming and J lost 1 base; unmatched junction nucleotides: 8. The CDR3 is 15 amino acids. CDR1 is SGHDT, CDR2 YYEEEE, per germline.

The chain recombines TRBV10-1 with TRBJ1-3; 8 bases match TRBD1. V lost 8 bases and J lost 0; bases outside the gene matches: 24. Germline loops: CDR1 WNHNN, CDR2 SYGVQD (reference sequence). The CDR3 has 21 residues. Written as DNA, the CDR3 is TGCGCCAGCTTTCGTTCCGTGGCAGGGGGCATTCCACCTTCCTCTGGAAACACCATATATTTT. Protein: CASFRSVAGGIPPSSGNTIYF.

This chain uses TRBV7-2 with TRBJ2-7; 10 bases are a match to TRBD2. The CDR3 runs to 16 residues. The germline gives CDR1 SGHTA, CDR2 FQGNSA. Germline trimming cut 5 bases from V and 5 bases from J; bases unmatched to any gene: 12. CDR3 sequence (DNA): TGTGCCAGCAGCCCCCGACTAGCGGGTCTCCCTGACGAGCAGTACTTC. The encoded protein is CASSPRLAGLPDEQYF.

The gene calls are TRBV24-1 and TRBJ1-2; weak D call: TRBD1 (6 bases). V lost 1 base to trimming and J lost 5 bases, with 10 bases between them. Germline assignment: CDR1 KGHDR and CDR2 SFDVKD. There are 14 residues in the CDR3. The CDR3 loop reads CATSDFLTGYGYTF. CDR3 nucleotide sequence: TGTGCCACCAGTGATTTCCTAACAGGGTATGGCTACACCTTC.

The V gene is TRBV27, the J gene TRBJ1-1, with a weak D call TRBD1 (5 bases). This CDR3 comprises 15 residues. V lost 5 bases and J lost 6, with 19 bases in between. Germline V gene data show CDR1 as MNHEY and CDR2 as SMNVEV (reference sequence). DNA for the CDR3: TGTGCCAGCAGTGACGGGACGAAAAGGGTCGCTGAAGCTTTCTTT. Protein product: CASSDGTKRVAEAFF.

The CDR3 sequence is CASSDSYRGASEAFF. The CDR3 nucleotides read TGTGCCAGCAGTGATTCATATCGGGGGGCTTCTGAAGCTTTCTTT. This chain joins TRBV2 and TRBJ1-1; tentative D call: TRBD1 (6 bases). V was trimmed by 3 bases and J by 6 bases, leaving 17 bases between them. The CDR3 loop spans 15 amino acids. Germline V lookup: CDR1 SNHLY, CDR2 FYNNEI.

This clone was counted only a few times. The chain couples TRBV27 to TRBJ1-2; no clear D gene. V was shortened by 3 bases and J by 4 bases, with 9 bases between the two germline ends. Germline values: CDR1 MNHEY, CDR2 SMNVEV (reference sequence). The CDR3 is 13 amino acids. CDR3: CASSFFPPYGYTF. DNA for the CDR3: TGTGCCAGCAGTTTCTTTCCTCCCTATGGCTACACCTTC.

The CDR3 DNA is TGTGCCAGCAGGCAAGTAGCGGGGGGGCACAATGAGCAGTTCTTC. Its protein product is CASRQVAGGHNEQFF. The rearrangement links TRBV5-4 to TRBJ2-1; TRBD2 agrees at 11 bases. The V gene end was trimmed by 5 bases and the J gene end by 5 bases; junction bases not matched to a gene: 6. The germline V gene has CDR1 SGHNT and CDR2 YYREEE (reference sequence). CDR3 length equals 15 residues.